A selection of T cell receptor beta chains follows, all from one sample in a study of brain T cells in children with intractable seizures. Here immunoSEQ multiplex PCR was the method, and the copy in TCRdb shows in-frame clones only, minus some. The data show under 400,000 clones, about 94% seen once. Sequenced here: peripheral blood, sampled roughly 5 months after surgery. The receptors derive from a boy under three years old with tuberous sclerosis and intractable seizures. Each CDR3 is given with its conserved first and last residue. Each record gives: D gene, CDR3 length, clone size, J gene, V gene, CDR3 DNA, CDR3 protein. The D gene is left open where the match is weak. Part of the rows lack a size; the others show once, few, many or a class for expanded clones.

d_call: TRBD2; cdr3_length: 17; clone_size: NA; j_call: TRBJ2-3; v_call: TRBV20-1; cdr3_nt: TGCAGTGCTAGTAGCACTAGCGGGAGAACTGGGACAGATACGCAGTATTTT; cdr3_aa: CSASSTSGRTGTDTQYF
d_call: NA; cdr3_length: 14; clone_size: NA; j_call: TRBJ1-2; v_call: TRBV21-1; cdr3_nt: TGTGCCAGCAGTCCCTTGGGGGGCTTCAGGGGCTACACCTTC; cdr3_aa: CASSPLGGFRGYTF
d_call: TRBD1; cdr3_length: 14; clone_size: NA; j_call: TRBJ1-1; v_call: TRBV10-2; cdr3_nt: TGCGCCAGTTGGGGGACAGGAGTGAACACTGAAGCTTTCTTT; cdr3_aa: CASWGTGVNTEAFF
d_call: TRBD2; cdr3_length: 15; clone_size: NA; j_call: TRBJ2-5; v_call: TRBV7-6; cdr3_nt: TGTGCCAGCAGCTCAAAGGGACTAGCGGAAGAGACCCAGTACTTC; cdr3_aa: CASSSKGLAEETQYF
d_call: TRBD2; cdr3_length: 17; clone_size: NA; j_call: TRBJ2-3; v_call: TRBV28; cdr3_nt: TGTGCCAGCAGTTTACTAACTAGCGGGGGGGCGTCAGATACGCAGTATTTT; cdr3_aa: CASSLLTSGGASDTQYF
d_call: NA; cdr3_length: 10; clone_size: NA; j_call: TRBJ1-2; v_call: TRBV6-5; cdr3_nt: TGTGCCAGCATAGGGGAGGGCTACACCTTC; cdr3_aa: CASIGEGYTF
d_call: NA; cdr3_length: 15; clone_size: NA; j_call: TRBJ2-1; v_call: TRBV27; cdr3_nt: TGTGCCAGCAGTTTCTCCAGCGGATCTTACAATGAGCAGTTCTTC; cdr3_aa: CASSFSSGSYNEQFF
d_call: NA; cdr3_length: 13; clone_size: NA; j_call: TRBJ2-7; v_call: TRBV7-9; cdr3_nt: TGTGCCAGCAGTCTTCCCCGGGATTACGAGCAGTACTTC; cdr3_aa: CASSLPRDYEQYF
d_call: TRBD2; cdr3_length: 14; clone_size: NA; j_call: TRBJ2-7; v_call: TRBV9; cdr3_nt: TGTGCCAGCAGCTCCTCTAGCGGAGTCTACGAGCAGTACTTC; cdr3_aa: CASSSSSGVYEQYF
d_call: NA; cdr3_length: 15; clone_size: NA; j_call: TRBJ2-2; v_call: TRBV6-2/TRBV6-3; cdr3_nt: TGTGCCAGCAGTTATCAGTCGGGGTTCACCGGGGAGCTGTTTTTT; cdr3_aa: CASSYQSGFTGELFF
d_call: NA; cdr3_length: 14; clone_size: NA; j_call: TRBJ1-1; v_call: TRBV7-2; cdr3_nt: TGTGCCAGCAGCTTAGAATATCATCCTTCTGAAGCTTTCTTT; cdr3_aa: CASSLEYHPSEAFF
d_call: TRBD2; cdr3_length: 15; clone_size: once; j_call: TRBJ2-1; v_call: TRBV14; cdr3_nt: TGTGCCAGCAGCCAAGGGACTAGCGGGTACAATGAGCAGTTCTTC; cdr3_aa: CASSQGTSGYNEQFF
d_call: NA; cdr3_length: 13; clone_size: NA; j_call: TRBJ1-2; v_call: TRBV25-1; cdr3_nt: TGTGCCAGCAGTGAAGACATCCCTTATGGCTACACCTTC; cdr3_aa: CASSEDIPYGYTF
d_call: TRBD1; cdr3_length: 19; clone_size: NA; j_call: TRBJ1-2; v_call: TRBV2; cdr3_nt: TGTGCCAGCAGTCTATCCCGGGACAGGGAACCGTGGGGGGATTATGGCTACACCTTC; cdr3_aa: CASSLSRDREPWGDYGYTF
d_call: NA; cdr3_length: 18; clone_size: NA; j_call: TRBJ1-4; v_call: TRBV6-1; cdr3_nt: TGTGCCAGCAGTGAAGCTTATGGGACTCCCGGGCTTAATGAAAAACTGTTTTTT; cdr3_aa: CASSEAYGTPGLNEKLFF
d_call: TRBD1; cdr3_length: 15; clone_size: once; j_call: TRBJ1-4; v_call: TRBV19; cdr3_nt: TGTGCCAGTAGTGCGTCACAGGGGGGAGCTGAAAAACTGTTTTTT; cdr3_aa: CASSASQGGAEKLFF
d_call: NA; cdr3_length: 14; clone_size: NA; j_call: TRBJ2-7; v_call: TRBV6-7; cdr3_nt: TGTGCCAGCAGTTACGCAGGGAGCATTTACGAGCAGTACTTC; cdr3_aa: CASSYAGSIYEQYF
d_call: NA; cdr3_length: 17; clone_size: NA; j_call: TRBJ2-5; v_call: TRBV3-1/TRBV3-2; cdr3_nt: TGTGCCAGCAGCCAAGAAGGCTATCTTCCAGCGCAGGAGACCCAGTACTTC; cdr3_aa: CASSQEGYLPAQETQYF
d_call: TRBD2; cdr3_length: 17; clone_size: NA; j_call: TRBJ2-1; v_call: TRBV7-9; cdr3_nt: TGTGCCAGCAGCTCCCGGACTAGCGGGGAGACCCACAATGAGCAGTTCTTC; cdr3_aa: CASSSRTSGETHNEQFF
d_call: TRBD2; cdr3_length: 15; clone_size: NA; j_call: TRBJ2-3; v_call: TRBV6-5; cdr3_nt: TGTGCCAGCAGACTAGCGGGGGGGCAGACAGATACGCAGTATTTT; cdr3_aa: CASRLAGGQTDTQYF
d_call: TRBD1; cdr3_length: 17; clone_size: NA; j_call: TRBJ2-1; v_call: TRBV25-1; cdr3_nt: TGTGCCAGCAGTGATCCTAAGACAGGGGTCGGGAACGGTGAGCAGTTCTTC; cdr3_aa: CASSDPKTGVGNGEQFF
d_call: NA; cdr3_length: 12; clone_size: NA; j_call: TRBJ1-1; v_call: TRBV7-6; cdr3_nt: TGTGCCAGCAGCTTAGCCGGCACTGAAGCTTTCTTT; cdr3_aa: CASSLAGTEAFF
d_call: NA; cdr3_length: 16; clone_size: NA; j_call: TRBJ2-6; v_call: TRBV27; cdr3_nt: TGTGCCAGCAAAGGTGGGGGGGCGTCTGGGGCCAACGTCCTGACTTTC; cdr3_aa: CASKGGGASGANVLTF
d_call: NA; cdr3_length: 14; clone_size: NA; j_call: TRBJ2-2; v_call: TRBV27; cdr3_nt: TGTGCCAGCAGTTTATACTCGAACACCGGGGAGCTGTTTTTT; cdr3_aa: CASSLYSNTGELFF
d_call: TRBD1; cdr3_length: 15; clone_size: NA; j_call: TRBJ1-2; v_call: TRBV10-3; cdr3_nt: TGTGCCATCAGCCGACAGGGGCTGTCCGACTATGGCTACACCTTC; cdr3_aa: CAISRQGLSDYGYTF